This T cell receptor beta chain emerged from a study of T-cell memory formation after mild COVID-19. In the study overall: The study found TCR clusters largely donor specific.

On this clonotype: Its antigen is not identified.

Trimming removed 0 bases from V and 1 base from J, with 6 bases in between. From germline, CDR1 is SGHDN and CDR2 FVKESK. This CDR3 is 14 amino acids long. Study-level points and caveats: SARS-CoV-2 specificity of second-wave clones peaking day 37 was unconfirmed.

Libraries for TCRalpha and TCRbeta carried sample barcodes and unique molecular identifiers via 5'RACE. MiXCR, applied by TCRdb to the 5' RACE reads, yields one record per CDR3 protein. The sample includes 210,000 or so distinct CDR3 sequences, 10% to 13% of them seen just once. This clonotype originated in a man aged 18-30 years who had mild COVID-19 (a few samples of this study predate the infection). Cell type and time point are not known. The specimen was PBMCs or a T cell subset sorted from them (not recorded which). V and J are TRBV14 and TRBJ1-2; D is unresolved. The CDR3 DNA reads TGTGCCAGCAGCCAAGATCTGAATAACTATGGCTACACCTTC. It codes for CASSQDLNNYGYTF. The full variable domain, its missing parts supplied by reference TRBV14 and TRBJ1-2, is EAGVTQFPSHSVIEKGQTVTLRCDPISGHDNLYWYRRVMGKEIKFLLHFVKESKQDESGMPNNRFLAERTGGTYSTLKVQPAELEDSGVYFCASSQDLNNYGYTFGSGTRLTVV.